The text below deals with one T cell receptor beta chain. This entry is derived from a study of blood T cell repertoires in COVID-19. Background on the study: The samples span acute and convalescent COVID-19 from the United States, Italy and Spain. T cells, B-cell-depleted T cells, or PBMCs supplied cDNA or gDNA.

Original analysis: Reference gene primer amplification gave estimated nucleated cell counts. Assay: immunoSEQ multiplex PCR; the TCRdb copy retains only in-frame clones and omits some. That table furnishes V, J and clone size, whereas the DNA furnished D and trimming. The sample includes 150,000 to 200,000 clones, about 91% of them seen just once. Germline values: CDR1 SGHRS, CDR2 YFSETQ. This CDR3 has 16 residues. The J segment lost 4 bases and the V segment lost 4 bases, leaving 10 bases of the junction unmatched. Sequencing was done on a sample of peripheral blood. The rearrangement links TRBV5-1 to TRBJ2-3; TRBD2 aligns across 9 bases. This TCR was recovered from a woman in her 30s with acute or convalescent COVID-19. The CDR3 is CASSMLAGETSDTQYF. CDR3 sequence (DNA): TGCGCCAGCAGCATGTTAGCGGGAGAAACCTCAGATACGCAGTATTTT.